This T cell receptor (beta chain) was sequenced in a study of T cell responses to AZD1222 COVID-19 vaccine. Profiling relied on immunoSEQ multiplex PCR, and the TCRdb table lists in-frame clones only, not all of them. The sample lists over 130,000 clones, roughly 92% occurring once. Study-wide points: Among spike-specific TCRs, nearly half reportedly target unmutated variant regions. Females made up more of the donors, who were largely white British, and clonal diversity may have come out too low. Repertoires were sampled only after the peak T cell response.

In the case of this clone: Its antigen is undetermined.

This CDR3 is 16 amino acids long. The V and J ends lost 5 bases and 9 bases respectively, with 20 bases between them. Germline V gives CDR1 MDHEN, CDR2 SYDVKM. The source material was peripheral blood, sampled 28 days after the second AZD1222 dose. The chain employs TRBV28 and TRBJ1-6; D is uncertain. This TCR derives from an adult who received the AZD1222 COVID-19 vaccine. The chain's CDR3 is CASSLIRGGLGSPLHF. As DNA, the CDR3 is TGTGCCAGCAGTCTTATCCGAGGCGGGCTCGGTTCACCCCTCCACTTT.